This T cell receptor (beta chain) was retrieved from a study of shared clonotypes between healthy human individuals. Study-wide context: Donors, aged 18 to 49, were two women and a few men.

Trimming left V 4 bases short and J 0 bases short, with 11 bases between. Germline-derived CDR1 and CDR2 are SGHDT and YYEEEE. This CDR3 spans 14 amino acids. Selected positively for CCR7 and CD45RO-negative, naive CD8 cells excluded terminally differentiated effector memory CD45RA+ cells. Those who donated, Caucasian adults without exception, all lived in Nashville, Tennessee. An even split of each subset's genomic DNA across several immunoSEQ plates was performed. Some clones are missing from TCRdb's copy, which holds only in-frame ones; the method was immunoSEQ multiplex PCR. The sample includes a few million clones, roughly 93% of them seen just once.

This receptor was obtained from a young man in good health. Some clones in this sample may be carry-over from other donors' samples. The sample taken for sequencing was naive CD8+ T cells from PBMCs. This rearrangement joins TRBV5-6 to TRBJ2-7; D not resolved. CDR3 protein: CASSISVSSYEQYF. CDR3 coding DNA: TGTGCCAGCAGCATCAGTGTTAGCTCCTACGAGCAGTACTTC.